This T cell receptor (beta chain) was observed in a study of regulatory T cells in long-lasting Graves disease. This clonotype was counted many times. Its antigen remains unknown. The V gene's germline CDR1 is MNHEY and CDR2 SMNVEV (reference sequence). CDR3 length: 15 residues. Trimming took 7 bases from V and 2 from J; bases not matched to a gene: 8. Time point here: newly diagnosed GD, antithyroid drugs for less than 3 months. PBMC RNA served as the TCR library source. The patients were enrolled through endocrinology in Xi'an, China. Construction of TCR beta libraries relied on iRepertoire HTBI primers and on Arm-PCR targeting CDR3 regions. Original processing notes: Samples collectively showed fewer than 80 TRBV and 11 to 15 TRBJ segments. TCRdb recomputed calls from the multiplex PCR reads with MiXCR, one row per CDR3 protein. TCRdb's processing, not the study's, gives the V and J calls here. This sample yields more than 300,000 distinct CDR3 sequences, of which roughly a sixth are seen a single time; 22% belongs to the top ten.

Study outcomes and limitations: Persistent disease was associated with favored TRBV28 usage and with favored use of TRBJ1-2 and TRBJ2-5. Relative to newly diagnosed Graves' patients, persistent ones had lower TCR diversity.

The chain carries TRBV27 and TRBJ2-1; 7 bases are a match to TRBD2. The sample was peripheral blood mononuclear cells (PBMCs), taken at new diagnosis, from a patient treated with antithyroid drugs. This TCR derives from a female donor with Graves disease. CDR3 amino acids: CASTSSGAAYNEQFF. CDR3 bases: TGTGCCAGCACCTCTAGCGGAGCAGCCTACAATGAGCAGTTCTTC.